A selection of T cell receptor beta chains follows, all from one sample in a study of T-cell memory formation after mild COVID-19. One entry per CDR3 protein results from TCRdb running MiXCR on the 5' RACE reads. The data show almost 550,000 distinct CDR3 sequences, over 20% seen once. The sequencing sample was made of PBMCs or a T cell subset sorted from them (not recorded which). The origin of the receptors is an adult woman who had mild COVID-19 (a few samples of this study predate the infection). Cell type and time point are not known. The CDR3 runs from the conserved cysteine through the conserved F or W. The order of the fields is D gene, J gene, V gene, clone size, CDR3 DNA, CDR3 protein. The D gene is left open where the match is weak. Rows give clone size only sometimes, using once, few, many, or a class for an expanded clone.

>NA|TRBJ2-1|TRBV19|few
TGTGCCAGCACCGGACTGTTCTCTCCTGGGGACAATGAGCAGTTCTTC
CASTGLFSPGDNEQFF
>NA|TRBJ1-5|TRBV6-2/TRBV6-3|few
TGTGCCAGCAGTTGGGCTGAAGATCACCCCCAGCATTTT
CASSWAEDHPQHF
>TRBD2|TRBJ2-7|TRBV6-6|NA
TGTGCCAGCAGTTATGGACTAGTGGGCTACGAGCAGTACTTC
CASSYGLVGYEQYF
>TRBD2|TRBJ2-2|TRBV2|NA
TGTGCCAGCAGTCTTAGCGGGAGGCACGGGGAGCTGTTTTTT
CASSLSGRHGELFF
>NA|TRBJ2-1|TRBV5-1|many
TGCGCCAGCAGCTTGCTTGGCGGGAAGTATGAGCAGTTCTTC
CASSLLGGKYEQFF
>TRBD1|TRBJ1-2|TRBV25-1|NA
TGTGCCAGCCAACAGGGGGCGCGGGGCTACACCTTC
CASQQGARGYTF
>TRBD2|TRBJ2-3|TRBV7-6|few
TGTGCCAGCAGCCCTAAGCCGGGAGGACGATCGGATACGCAGTATTTT
CASSPKPGGRSDTQYF
>TRBD1|TRBJ2-1|TRBV6-1|many
TGTGCCAGCAGTGGACAGGGTGGCTACAATGAGCAGTTCTTC
CASSGQGGYNEQFF
>NA|TRBJ2-1|TRBV18|few
TGTGCCAGCTCACCCGAACCTCCTTCTTCCGGGTATGAGCAGTTCTTC
CASSPEPPSSGYEQFF
>NA|TRBJ2-3|TRBV19|NA
TGTGCCAGTAGCCCCCGCAGGGCAACCACAGATACGCAGTATTTT
CASSPRRATTDTQYF
>NA|TRBJ2-1|TRBV7-3|many
TGTGCCAGCAGCTTAAGAGGGGGAGGGTACAATGAGCAGTTCTTC
CASSLRGGGYNEQFF
>NA|TRBJ1-1|TRBV24-1|NA
TGTGCCGCGGGAAGGGACACTGAAGCTTTCTTT
CAAGRDTEAFF
>TRBD2|TRBJ2-3|TRBV7-9|NA
TGTGCCAGCAGCTCCCCGGGGCTAGCGGTCACAGATACGCAGTATTTT
CASSSPGLAVTDTQYF
>NA|TRBJ2-3|TRBV15|NA
TGTGCCACCAGCAGGACTCAAGATACGCAGTATTTT
CATSRTQDTQYF
>NA|TRBJ1-6|TRBV2|NA
TGTGCCAGCAGTTCCGGGCTCATGGGGGGTCCCCTCCACTTT
CASSSGLMGGPLHF
>TRBD2|TRBJ2-1|TRBV29-1|NA
TGCAGCGTTGAAGTGGGTTGGCTTCAGGCTAGCGGGAGTTTCAACAATGAGCAGTTCTTC
CSVEVGWLQASGSFNNEQFF
>NA|TRBJ2-7|TRBV5-5|few
TGTGCCAGCAGCTTGGCGCCGGGAGACGTATACGAGCAGTACTTC
CASSLAPGDVYEQYF